The 17 T cell receptor beta chains below come from one sample, sequenced in a study of T cell responses to AZD1222 COVID-19 vaccine. Repertoires were generated with immunoSEQ multiplex PCR, while TCRdb's copy carries only in-frame clones and drops some. The sample yields about 120,000 clones, roughly nine tenths seen once. The specimen was peripheral blood, collected on day 0 of AZD1222 vaccination. Receptor source: an adult in good health.

CDR3 amino acids: CSATAGTGRADTQYF. The CDR3 DNA reads as TGCAGCGCTACCGCCGGGACAGGGAGGGCAGATACGCAGTATTTT. This sequence joins TRBV29-1 and TRBJ2-3; 9 bases fit TRBD1. J lost 4 bases, V lost 7 bases, and 12 bases had no gene match. The CDR3 extends over 15 amino acids. Germline V gene sequence: CDR1 SQVTM, CDR2 ANQGSEA.

This chain connects TRBV3-1 (or the pseudogene TRBV3-2) to TRBJ2-1; 11 bases line up with TRBD2. CDR3 length equals 16 residues. V lost 4 bases, J lost 5 bases, and 7 bases stayed unmatched. The germline CDR1 and CDR2 sequences are LGHDT and YNNKEL (reference sequence). CDR3 DNA sequence: TGTGCCAGCAGCCTCCGACTAGCGGGATCTAACAATGAGCAGTTCTTC. Amino acids: CASSLRLAGSNNEQFF.

V gene TRBV7-8 combines with J gene TRBJ1-6, with D possibly TRBD1 on 6 matching bases. In germline, CDR1 is SGHVS, CDR2 FQNEAQ. Trimming left V 2 bases short and J 6 bases short, with 14 bases between. This CDR3 has 16 amino acids. In DNA form, the CDR3 reads TGTGCCAGCAGCTTAAATGCAGGGGCTTTTAATTCACCCCTCCACTTT. The encoded protein is CASSLNAGAFNSPLHF.

The chain has TRBV18 and TRBJ1-4, with 7 bases fitting TRBD1. The germline CDR1 and CDR2 sequences are KGHSH and LQKENI. Unmatched junction bases numbered 4, after V lost 3 bases and J lost 6 bases. The CDR3 covers 14 residues. The CDR3 DNA reads as TGTGCCAGCTCACCTGGGACAGTTGATGAAAAACTGTTTTTT. It yields the protein CASSPGTVDEKLFF.

This clone appeared once. The chain employs TRBV10-1 and TRBJ1-2; no reliable D call. Germline CDR1 WNHNN, CDR2 SYGVQD (reference sequence). V was shortened by 5 bases and J by 4 bases, with 11 bases between the two germline ends. This CDR3 contains 13 residues. Here the CDR3 DNA reads TGCGCCAGCAGTAACGCAGGCAGCTATGGCTACACCTTC. It encodes CASSNAGSYGYTF.

The chain employs TRBV3-1 (or the pseudogene TRBV3-2) and TRBJ2-5, with TRBD1 as a possible D gene (6 bases). Germline loops: CDR1 LGHDT, CDR2 YNNKEL (reference sequence). V was pared by 1 base and J by 4 bases, with 16 bases between. The CDR3 is 16 amino acids. CDR3 sequence (DNA): TGTGCCAGCAGCCAAGCCCCAGGGGTAGGGTTAGAGACCCAGTACTTC. Its translation is CASSQAPGVGLETQYF.

The chain couples TRBV30 to TRBJ1-3, with TRBD1 identical over 8 bases. J was trimmed by 2 bases and V by 5 bases; bases with no gene match: 2. This CDR3 spans 13 amino acids. The germline gives CDR1 GTSNPN, CDR2 SVGIG (reference sequence). CDR3 in amino acids: CAWGTGAGNTIYF. The CDR3, as DNA: TGTGCCTGGGGGACAGGAGCTGGAAACACCATATATTTT. Together with reference TRBV30 and TRBJ1-3, the CDR3 gives the full variable domain: SQTIHQWPATLVQPVGSPLSLECTVEGTSNPNLYWYRQAAGRGLQLLFYSVGIGQISSEVPQNLSASRPQDRQFILSSKKLLLSDSGFYLCAWGTGAGNTIYFGEGSWLTVV.

This clone occurred once. The rearrangement uses TRBV2 and TRBJ1-4, with a tentative D call TRBD1 (5 bases). The CDR3 consists of 14 residues. Germline V gene sequence: CDR1 SNHLY, CDR2 FYNNEI. Trimming removed 7 bases at V and 7 bases at J, with 16 bases between. The CDR3 loop reads CASTRGAVSEKLFF. Written as DNA, the CDR3 is TGTGCCAGCACCAGAGGGGCAGTGAGTGAAAAACTGTTTTTT.

The rearrangement uses TRBV30 and TRBJ2-2; 14 bases fit TRBD2. Germline CDR1 and CDR2: GTSNPN and SVGIG (reference sequence). This CDR3 comprises 17 residues. J was trimmed by 0 bases and V by 5 bases; bases with no gene match: 5. The CDR3, as DNA: TGTGCCTGGGCGGGACTAGCGGGGGACGCGAACACCGGGGAGCTGTTTTTT. Encoded protein: CAWAGLAGDANTGELFF.

V and J are TRBV2 and TRBJ2-3, with 7 bases fitting TRBD2. Germline V gives CDR1 SNHLY, CDR2 FYNNEI. Losses at the gene ends were 5 bases for V and 4 bases for J; bases not matched to a gene: 6. There are 14 residues in the CDR3. The CDR3 sequence is CASSQRGTPDTQYF. CDR3 DNA: TGTGCCAGCAGTCAGCGGGGCACCCCAGATACGCAGTATTTT.

The V gene is TRBV24-1, the J gene TRBJ2-4; D is uncertain. Germline lookup yields CDR1 KGHDR and CDR2 SFDVKD. Trimming took 4 bases from V and 0 from J, leaving 12 bases between them. The CDR3 runs to 16 residues. The CDR3 here is CATSETRRLAKNIQYF. In DNA form, the CDR3 reads TGTGCCACCAGTGAAACGAGAAGACTAGCCAAAAACATTCAGTACTTC.

This chain links TRBV7-9 with TRBJ2-7; the D is unclear. V was clipped by 4 bases and J by 1 base, with 5 bases between them. CDR1 is SEHNR and CDR2 is FQNEAQ in the germline V gene (reference sequence). The CDR3 is 12 residues long. This chain's CDR3 is CASSSSSYEQYF. CDR3 bases: TGTGCCAGCAGCTCCTCATCCTACGAGCAGTACTTC.

The V gene is TRBV14, the J gene TRBJ1-3; 7 bases match TRBD1. The CDR3 extends over 14 amino acids. Germline V gives CDR1 SGHDN, CDR2 FVKESK. The ends lost 11 bases at V and 3 bases at J; junction bases unmatched: 10. CDR3 sequence (DNA): TGTGCCTCTCATAACGGGGACAGTGGAAACACCATATATTTT. Its translation: CASHNGDSGNTIYF.

The chain combines TRBV28 with TRBJ1-5; D is uncertain. V lost 3 bases, J lost 3 bases, and 9 bases lay in between. The V gene's germline CDR1 is MDHEN and CDR2 SYDVKM. The CDR3 is made up of 14 amino acids. CDR3 DNA: TGTGCCAGCAGTTTCAGGCAGTTCAATCAGCCCCAGCATTTT. Amino acid sequence: CASSFRQFNQPQHF.

The chain combines TRBV14 with TRBJ2-7, with TRBD2 matching over 8 bases. CDR1 is SGHDN, CDR2 FVKESK, per germline. This CDR3 spans 15 amino acids. Trimming took 4 bases from V and 4 from J; bases not matched to a gene: 9. The CDR3, as DNA: TGTGCCAGCAGCCGGGATAGCGGGACATGGTACGAGCAGTACTTC. Amino acid sequence: CASSRDSGTWYEQYF. The complete variable domain, with remaining parts taken from reference TRBV14 and TRBJ2-7, reads EAGVTQFPSHSVIEKGQTVTLRCDPISGHDNLYWYRRVMGKEIKFLLHFVKESKQDESGMPNNRFLAERTGGTYSTLKVQPAELEDSGVYFCASSRDSGTWYEQYFGPGTRLTVT.

The chain employs TRBV6-5 and TRBJ1-6, with D perhaps matching TRBD1 (5 bases). This CDR3 is built from 14 residues. The germline CDR1 and CDR2 sequences are MNHEY and SVGAGI. The V gene lost 6 bases and the J gene lost 9 bases, with 15 bases spanning the gap. CDR3 in DNA: TGTGCCAGCAGGTCCGAGGGGCTTAGTTCACCCCTCCACTTT. Translated, it gives CASRSEGLSSPLHF.

The chain is built from TRBV7-2 and TRBJ1-6; D is undetermined. Germline V gives CDR1 SGHTA, CDR2 FQGNSA. The CDR3 is 18 residues long. V was cut by 1 base and J by 0 bases, with 13 bases left in between. The CDR3 is CASSLVPIGSSYNSPLHF. The CDR3 DNA is TGTGCCAGCAGCTTAGTCCCCATTGGCAGCTCCTATAATTCACCCCTCCACTTT.